Listed below are T cell receptor beta chains from one sample, sequenced in a study of shared clonotypes between healthy human individuals. This table comes from immunoSEQ multiplex PCR, and its TCRdb copy is limited to in-frame clones, with some not included. The data show some 1.5 million clones, roughly 96% seen once. What was sequenced was naive CD4+ T cells sorted from blood. These receptors were taken from a man aged 25 to 40 in good health. CDR3s include the opening cysteine and the closing phenylalanine or tryptophan. D genes are given only for firm matches. Rows may omit the clone size; those that give it use once, few, many or a size class.

TRBV27,.,TRBJ2-1,16,.,CASSSLSGGLTNEQFF,TGTGCCAGCAGTTCTCTTTCCGGGGGGCTCACCAATGAGCAGTTCTTC
TRBV5-1,.,TRBJ1-2,14,.,CASRMTDANYGYTF,TGCGCCAGCAGAATGACTGATGCTAACTATGGCTACACCTTC
TRBV5-4,.,TRBJ2-7,15,.,CASSPGTILLYEQYF,TGTGCCAGCAGCCCCGGGACCATACTACTTTACGAGCAGTACTTC
TRBV9,once,TRBJ2-5,13,.,CASSVGGQETQYF,TGTGCCAGCAGCGTAGGAGGACAAGAGACCCAGTACTTC
TRBV9,.,TRBJ2-2,15,.,CASSLTIQESGELFF,TGTGCCAGCAGTTTGACCATACAGGAGTCCGGGGAGCTGTTTTTT
TRBV7-9,.,TRBJ2-7,16,TRBD2,CASSLAMASGSGEQYF,TGTGCCAGCAGCTTAGCGATGGCTAGCGGGTCGGGAGAGCAGTACTTC
TRBV19,.,TRBJ2-3,14,TRBD1,CASSTTGSTDTQYF,TGTGCCAGTAGTACGACAGGGTCCACAGATACGCAGTATTTT
TRBV7-2,.,TRBJ2-3,14,.,CASSLDQSTDTQYF,TGTGCCAGCAGCTTGGACCAGAGCACAGATACGCAGTATTTT
TRBV5-1,.,TRBJ2-1,14,.,CASSLNAMPAEQFF,TGCGCCAGCAGCTTAAATGCGATGCCGGCTGAGCAGTTCTTC
TRBV5-4,.,TRBJ2-3,16,TRBD2,CASSLRTSGSPDTQYF,TGTGCCAGCAGCCTAAGGACTAGCGGGAGTCCCGATACGCAGTATTTT
TRBV19,.,TRBJ1-5,15,.,CASRVTLVSNQPQHF,TGTGCCAGTAGAGTAACTTTGGTTAGCAATCAGCCCCAGCATTTT
TRBV6-1,.,TRBJ1-1,14,.,CASSHTAGAAEAFF,TGTGCCAGCAGTCATACAGCAGGGGCAGCTGAAGCTTTCTTT
TRBV11-3,.,TRBJ2-7,16,.,CASSHGRSSRAYEQYF,TGTGCCAGCAGCCATGGACGTTCCTCACGGGCCTACGAGCAGTACTTC
TRBV18,.,TRBJ2-3,14,.,CASSPNSGTDTQYF,TGTGCCAGCTCACCAAATAGTGGGACGGATACGCAGTATTTT
TRBV9,.,TRBJ2-7,15,TRBD2,CASSPRLAGRYEQYF,TGTGCCAGCAGCCCTAGACTAGCGGGAAGGTACGAGCAGTACTTC
TRBV4-1,.,TRBJ2-7,12,.,CASSQDLSEQYF,TGCGCCAGCAGCCAAGATCTTTCAGAGCAGTACTTC
TRBV30,few,TRBJ2-5,13,TRBD1,CAWSFGTAETQYF,TGTGCCTGGAGTTTTGGGACAGCTGAGACCCAGTACTTC
TRBV28,.,TRBJ1-1,18,TRBD1,CASRAGTGGFEVGTEAFF,TGTGCCAGCAGAGCCGGGACAGGGGGCTTTGAGGTGGGCACTGAAGCTTTCTTT
TRBV12-5,.,TRBJ1-1,15,.,CASGLVMGRNTEAFF,TGTGCTAGTGGTTTGGTAATGGGGCGAAACACTGAAGCTTTCTTT
TRBV6-1,once,TRBJ1-5,16,.,CASSEARGGVGQPQHF,TGTGCCAGCAGTGAAGCAAGAGGGGGGGTAGGTCAGCCCCAGCATTTT